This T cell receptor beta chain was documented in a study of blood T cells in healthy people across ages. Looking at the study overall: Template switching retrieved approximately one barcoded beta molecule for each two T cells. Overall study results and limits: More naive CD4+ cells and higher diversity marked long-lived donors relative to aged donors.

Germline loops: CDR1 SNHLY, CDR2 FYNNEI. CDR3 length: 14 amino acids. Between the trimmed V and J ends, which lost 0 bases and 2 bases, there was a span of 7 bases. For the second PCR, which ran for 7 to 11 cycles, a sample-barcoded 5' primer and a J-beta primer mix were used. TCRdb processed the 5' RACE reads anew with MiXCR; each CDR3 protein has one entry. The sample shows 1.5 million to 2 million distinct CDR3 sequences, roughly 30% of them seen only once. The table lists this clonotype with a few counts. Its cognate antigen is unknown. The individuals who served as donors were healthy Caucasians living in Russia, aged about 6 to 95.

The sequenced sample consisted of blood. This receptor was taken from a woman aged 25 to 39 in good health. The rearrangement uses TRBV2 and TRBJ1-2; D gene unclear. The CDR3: CASSEAGKNYGYTF. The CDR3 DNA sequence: TGTGCCAGCAGTGAAGCGGGAAAGAACTATGGCTACACCTTC.